The clone carrying this T cell receptor beta chain was recorded a few times. Its antigen is not identified. The data belong to a study of STAT5B mutations in CD4+ large granular lymphocyte leukemia. Notes on the study in general: Patient CD4-sorted repertoires looked more clonal than healthy CD4+ repertoires, even without putative leukemic clones. The CD4+ versus CD8+ T-LGLL clonality difference may reflect limited sample size. Top patient clones used TRBV06 genes more often: 8/27 versus 2/35 in controls.

The germline gives CDR1 SGHNT, CDR2 YYREEE (reference sequence). The CDR3 is 17 amino acids. After removal of 4 bases from V and 1 base from J, the junction contained 11 bases not matched to a gene. Assay: immunoSEQ multiplex PCR; the TCRdb copy retains only in-frame clones and omits some. Here the sample spans 30,000 to 40,000 clones, around 76% being singletons. Sample: CD4+ T cells from blood buffy coats. The V gene is TRBV5-4, the J gene TRBJ1-1, with 9 nucleotides matching TRBD1. This receptor was identified in a human donor in good health. The CDR3 reads CASSPTGGQLGNTEAFF. CDR3 DNA sequence: TGTGCCAGCAGCCCCACAGGGGGCCAGTTAGGGAACACTGAAGCTTTCTTT.